The present entry profiles one T cell receptor beta chain with its context. Its antigen is not known. One end of the junction does not line up with germline, which may come from a read error. This specimen comes from a study of shared clonotypes between healthy human individuals. The CDR3 has 15 amino acids. Germline V gives CDR1 MDHEN, CDR2 SYDVKM. Authors' processing steps: Because ImmunoSEQ provided only junction sequences with no quality scores, the filtering differed. Sequencing used immunoSEQ multiplex PCR; TCRdb keeps in-frame clones, though not all of them. V and J calls and clone size are copied from that table; D and trimming were computed from the DNA. The profile shows about 1.1 million clones, 60% to 85% of them singletons. All of the donors resided in Nashville, Tennessee, and each was a Caucasian adult. Findings and caveats of the study: Non-shared clonotypes were found to have lower generation probabilities than the clonotypes that were shared by all four of the sorted-subset donors.

The chain joins TRBV28 to TRBJ1-5; 9 bases are shared with TRBD1. The sequence derives from a man younger than 30 in good health. Some clones in this sample may be carry-over from other donors' samples. The sequenced material came from memory CD4+ T cells from PBMCs. Stated subset: CD45RA-negative fraction. The CDR3 protein is CVSSLQGASNQPQHF. The CDR3, as DNA: TGTGTCAGCAGTCTACAGGGGGCGAGCAATCAGCCCCAGCATTTT.